A single sample gave rise to the 15 T cell receptor beta chains below, sequenced in a study of PD-1 blockade in classical Hodgkin lymphoma. The table came from immunoSEQ multiplex PCR; TCRdb's copy has only in-frame clones and leaves some out. The sample yields more than 40,000 clones, 88% seen once. Exposure to brentuximab vedotin varied, and each patient had relapsed following autologous stem cell transplantation. The material sequenced was peripheral blood mononuclear cells (PBMCs), taken at baseline. These receptors all come from a human donor with classical Hodgkin lymphoma.

This rearrangement joins TRBV18 to TRBJ1-6; 9 bases are a match to TRBD1. CDR3 length equals 14 residues. V was clipped by 2 bases and J by 14 bases; unmatched bases: 7. Germline CDR1 and CDR2: KGHSH and LQKENI. This CDR3 is CASSPGTGTGTLHF. The CDR3 DNA reads TGTGCCAGCTCACCAGGGACAGGGACCGGCACCCTCCACTTT. The entire variable domain, with the rest obtained from reference TRBV18 and TRBJ1-6, is as follows: NAGVMQNPRHLVRRRGQEARLRCSPMKGHSHVYWYRQLPEEGLKFMVYLQKENIIDESGMPKERFSAEFPKEGPSILRIQQVVRGDSAAYFCASSPGTGTGTLHFGNGTRLTVT.

The rearrangement links TRBV27 to TRBJ1-6; D gene ambiguous. Germline CDR1 MNHEY, CDR2 SMNVEV (reference sequence). Trimming pared 0 bases from V and 6 bases from J, leaving 15 bases between. The CDR3 length is 17 residues. CDR3 bases: TGTGCCAGCAGTTTATCGGGCCCTAGAGGTGTTAATTCACCCCTCCACTTT. It codes for CASSLSGPRGVNSPLHF.

The V and J genes are TRBV27 and TRBJ2-1, with D perhaps given as TRBD1 or TRBD2 (5 bases each). V was clipped by 1 base and J by 0 bases, with 7 bases between them. CDR3 size: 15 residues. Germline V lookup: CDR1 MNHEY, CDR2 SMNVEV (reference sequence). CDR3 sequence reads: CASSLYGTSYNEQFF. The CDR3 DNA is TGTGCCAGCAGTTTATATGGGACCTCCTACAATGAGCAGTTCTTC.

This sequence joins TRBV4-1 and TRBJ2-7, with a weak D call TRBD1 (5 bases). CDR3 length equals 14 residues. The germline CDR1 and CDR2 sequences are MGHRA and YSYEKL. V lost 1 base, J lost 2 bases, and 9 bases lay in between. CDR3 bases: TGCGCCAGCAGCCAAGTGACAGCAGCCTACGAGCAGTACTTC. Protein: CASSQVTAAYEQYF.

The rearrangement uses TRBV5-1 and TRBJ1-1; D ambiguous. Germline CDR1 SGHRS, CDR2 YFSETQ. Trimming removed 0 bases from V and 0 bases from J, with 3 bases in between. The CDR3 spans 13 residues. The CDR3 loop reads CASSLGLNTEAFF. DNA of the CDR3: TGCGCCAGCAGCTTGGGGTTGAACACTGAAGCTTTCTTT.

The chain recombines TRBV7-8 with TRBJ1-1, with TRBD1 matching 9 bases. The J segment lost 3 bases and the V segment lost 5 bases, leaving 4 bases of the junction unmatched. The CDR3 consists of 14 residues. In germline, CDR1 is SGHVS, CDR2 FQNEAQ. The CDR3 loop is CASSGRTGDTEAFF. The CDR3 nucleotides read TGTGCCAGCAGCGGGCGGACAGGGGACACTGAAGCTTTCTTT.

This clone was seen once. The chain is built from TRBV5-1 and TRBJ1-4, with 9 positions matching TRBD1. This CDR3 comprises 14 residues. Germline assignment: CDR1 SGHRS and CDR2 YFSETQ. Trimming cost V 5 bases and J 5 bases; bases outside gene matches: 4. CDR3 loop: CASRVGQGNEKLFF. CDR3 sequence (DNA): TGCGCCAGCAGAGTGGGACAGGGCAATGAAAAACTGTTTTTT.

The gene calls are TRBV7-2 and TRBJ1-5; 12 positions match TRBD1. V lost 6 bases to trimming and J lost 0 bases; unmatched junction nucleotides: 0. The germline V gene encodes CDR1 SGHTA and CDR2 FQGNSA. This CDR3 is built from 15 residues. The CDR3 loop reads CASRGQGASNQPQHF. DNA of the CDR3: TGTGCCAGCAGGGGACAGGGGGCTAGCAATCAGCCCCAGCATTTT.

The chain recombines TRBV6-1 with TRBJ1-2, with 7 bases identical to TRBD1. CDR3 length: 13 amino acids. The trim removed 5 bases at V and 2 bases at J, leaving 2 bases unmatched. The germline CDR1 and CDR2 sequences are MNHNS and SASEGT. CDR3 coding DNA: TGTGCCAGCAGTCGGGACAGCAACTATGGCTACACCTTC. Its translation: CASSRDSNYGYTF.

This clone has a single count. The V gene is TRBV29-1, the J gene TRBJ2-6; possibly TRBD2 for D (5 bases). Trimming shortened V by 4 bases and J by 0 bases, and 10 bases separated the two germline ends. The CDR3 is 15 residues long. The germline V gene encodes CDR1 SQVTM and CDR2 ANQGSEA. The CDR3 bases are TGCAGCGTTGCGTCGGGAAACTCTGGGGCCAACGTCCTGACTTTC. Translating it yields CSVASGNSGANVLTF.

The chain joins TRBV7-3 to TRBJ2-5, with TRBD2 matching over 7 bases. Germline CDR1 reads SGHTA; CDR2 reads FQGTGA. This CDR3 spans 14 amino acids. The V segment lost 3 bases and the J segment 5 bases; nucleotides outside the gene matches: 6. CDR3 region: CASSLSGAGETQYF. CDR3 coding DNA: TGTGCCAGCAGCTTGAGCGGGGCTGGTGAGACCCAGTACTTC.

The chain combines TRBV9 with TRBJ2-1; TRBD2 matches 7 bases. Germline V lookup: CDR1 SGDLS, CDR2 YYNGEE. The CDR3 extends over 14 amino acids. The ends lost 4 bases at V and 8 bases at J; junction bases unmatched: 9. In DNA form, the CDR3 reads TGTGCCAGCAGCCCCCACGTTGGGGGGGATGAGCAGTTCTTC. This gives the protein CASSPHVGGDEQFF.

The chain links TRBV5-6 to TRBJ2-7; TRBD2 might be the D (5 bases). Between the trimmed V and J ends, which lost 1 base and 7 bases, there was a span of 12 bases. The CDR3 is 13 residues long. Germline V lookup: CDR1 SGHDT, CDR2 YYEEEE. CDR3 bases: TGTGCCAGCAGCTTGAGCTACGGACTTGAGCAGTACTTC. Encoded protein: CASSLSYGLEQYF.

The rearrangement joins TRBV14 to TRBJ2-2, with D maybe TRBD1 (6 bases). Germline V lookup: CDR1 SGHDN, CDR2 FVKESK. CDR3 length: 15 amino acids. V lost 0 bases to trimming and J lost 6 bases, with 11 bases between them. The CDR3 loop reads CASSQDRGRAGELFF. The CDR3 DNA reads as TGTGCCAGCAGCCAAGACAGGGGTCGAGCCGGGGAGCTGTTTTTT.

The chain joins TRBV9 to TRBJ2-7; 11 bases fit TRBD2. Germline trimming cut 5 bases from V and 5 bases from J; bases unmatched to any gene: 9. The length of the CDR3 is 15 residues. Germline values: CDR1 SGDLS, CDR2 YYNGEE. The CDR3 bases are TGTGCCAGCAGGGGTAGCGGGAGGGCCTACCACGAGCAGTACTTC. Translation gives CASRGSGRAYHEQYF.